Listed below are T cell receptor beta chains from one sample, sequenced in a study of control samples from healthy donors and cancer patients. The protocol was immunoSEQ multiplex PCR, while the TCRdb copy is restricted to in-frame clones and leaves out a portion. The data show about 110,000 clones, 80% to 90% seen once. Sequencing was carried out using blood. The receptors stem from a woman between 50 and 59 years old in good health. CDR3s include the opening cysteine and the closing phenylalanine or tryptophan. A D gene is named only where the DNA matches it firmly. Part of the rows lack a size; the others show once, few, many or a class for expanded clones.

cdr3_length	v_call	d_call	j_call	clone_size	cdr3_nt	cdr3_aa
13	TRBV6-1	TRBD1	TRBJ2-2	-	TGTGCCAGCAGTGACAGGGGGCGTGTGGAGCTGTTTTTT	CASSDRGRVELFF
13	TRBV11-2	-	TRBJ2-5	-	TGTGCCAGCAAGGGACCAGCTATGGAGACCCAGTACTTC	CASKGPAMETQYF
15	TRBV3-1/TRBV3-2	-	TRBJ1-6	-	TGTGCCAGCAGCCAAGGGGACAAGCTCTTAGGGGCCCTCCACTTT	CASSQGDKLLGALHF
15	TRBV11-2	TRBD1	TRBJ1-4	-	TGTGCCAGCAGGGACAGGGGGGTACGGGATGAAAAACTGTTTTTT	CASRDRGVRDEKLFF
16	TRBV9	TRBD2	TRBJ2-5	-	TGTGCCAGCAGCCCCGAGGGTCTAGCGGGGCGAGAGACCCAGTACTTC	CASSPEGLAGRETQYF
16	TRBV3-1/TRBV3-2	TRBD1	TRBJ2-1	-	TGTGCCAGCCTTCCTACCGGACAGGGACCCTACAATGAGCAGTTCTTC	CASLPTGQGPYNEQFF
17	TRBV24-1	TRBD2	TRBJ2-5	-	TGTGCCACCAGTGATGGGAGCGGGGCCTACCCTCAAGAGACCCAGTACTTC	CATSDGSGAYPQETQYF
16	TRBV5-6	-	TRBJ1-4	-	TGTGCCAGCAGCTTGGTCAGGGCAGGACCTAATGAAAAACTGTTTTTT	CASSLVRAGPNEKLFF
15	TRBV7-3	TRBD2	TRBJ2-1	-	TGTGCCAGCAGCTTAACCCTAGCGGGAGGCTATGAGCAGTTCTTC	CASSLTLAGGYEQFF
15	TRBV6-5	TRBD2	TRBJ2-1	-	TGTGCCAGCAGTTACTCTAGCGGGAGGGCCAATGAGCAGTTCTTC	CASSYSSGRANEQFF
14	TRBV15	-	TRBJ2-5	-	TGTGCCACCATCCTGCAGGGGATTCATGAGACCCAGTACTTC	CATILQGIHETQYF
15	TRBV29-1	-	TRBJ2-7	-	TGCAGCGTCATCTCCTCTGGCAGGGGCCCCTACGAGCAGTACTTC	CSVISSGRGPYEQYF
15	TRBV27	TRBD2	TRBJ2-7	-	TGTGCCAGCAGATTACTAGCGGGGGGGTCGAGTGAGCAGTACTTC	CASRLLAGGSSEQYF
14	TRBV6-5	TRBD2	TRBJ2-1	-	TGTGCCAGCAGTTACGGGACTAAACTCAATGAGCAGTTCTTC	CASSYGTKLNEQFF
13	TRBV4-2	-	TRBJ1-5	-	TGTGCCAGCAGCCAAGACCCCAATCAGCCCCAGCATTTT	CASSQDPNQPQHF
11	TRBV9	-	TRBJ1-3	-	TGTGCCAGCAGAAACGAGGACACCATATATTTT	CASRNEDTIYF
19	TRBV24-1	TRBD2	TRBJ2-3	-	TGTGCCACCAGTGGCCTGACTAGCGGGAATACTTATAGCACAGATACGCAGTATTTT	CATSGLTSGNTYSTDTQYF
15	TRBV7-8	-	TRBJ2-2	-	TGTGCCAGCAGCTTAGGCGGGGCGGGCACCGGGGAGCTGTTTTTT	CASSLGGAGTGELFF
14	TRBV21-1	-	TRBJ2-5	-	TGTGCCAGCAGCAATTGTTGGTTTCAAGAGACCCAGTACTTC	CASSNCWFQETQYF
12	TRBV7-3	-	TRBJ2-1	once	TGTGCCAGCAGCTTAACTGGCAATGAGCAGCTCTTC	CASSLTGNEQLF
13	TRBV3-1/TRBV3-2	-	TRBJ1-1	-	TGTGCCAGCAGCCAGGATGTAGGCCATGAAGCTTTCTTT	CASSQDVGHEAFF
15	TRBV11-1	-	TRBJ2-7	-	TGTGCCAGCAGCCAAAGTTCGGACAGCTTCTACGAGCAGTACTTC	CASSQSSDSFYEQYF
13	TRBV6-5	-	TRBJ1-1	-	TGTGCCAGCAGTTCGCACAGGGCCACTGAAGCTTTCTTT	CASSSHRATEAFF
17	TRBV6-1	TRBD2	TRBJ2-1	-	TGTGCCAGCAGTGCTCGGACGACTAGCGGGGGTCATCCAGAGCAGTTCTTC	CASSARTTSGGHPEQFF
15	TRBV5-4	-	TRBJ2-3	-	TGTGCCAGCAGCTTTAACGTAGGGAGAGCAGATACGCAGTATTTT	CASSFNVGRADTQYF
15	TRBV2	TRBD2	TRBJ2-1	-	TGTGCCAGCAGTGCTGTTAGCGGGGGGCTTAATGAGCAGTTCTTC	CASSAVSGGLNEQFF
13	TRBV7-9	-	TRBJ1-1	few	TGTGCCAGCAGCCCATCAGGTGGCACTGAAGCTTTCTTT	CASSPSGGTEAFF
17	TRBV19	-	TRBJ1-1	-	TGTGCCAGTAGGACGGGAGAGGATTCGATGGGGAACACTGAAGCTTTCTTT	CASRTGEDSMGNTEAFF
17	TRBV3-1/TRBV3-2	-	TRBJ2-1	-	TGTGCCAGCAGCCAAGATCGCTGGACTGCCGCGAGGAATGAGCAGTTCTTC	CASSQDRWTAARNEQFF
12	TRBV18	-	TRBJ2-5	-	TGTGCCAGCTCACGGGTCGTGGAGACCCAGTACTTC	CASSRVVETQYF
14	TRBV11-2	-	TRBJ1-2	-	TGTGCCAGCAGTTTGAGTTATTCCAACTATGGCTACACCTTC	CASSLSYSNYGYTF
15	TRBV11-3	TRBD1	TRBJ2-2	-	TGTGCCAGCAGCTTAACAGGGGAGAACACCGGGGAGCTGTTTTTT	CASSLTGENTGELFF
15	TRBV24-1	-	TRBJ2-1	once	TGTGCCACCAGTGGGCAGACCCTCTCCTACAATGAGCAGTTCTTC	CATSGQTLSYNEQFF
16	TRBV18	-	TRBJ1-1	-	TGTGCCAGCTCACCCCGACAGGTCGCTATGAACACTGAAGCTTTCTTT	CASSPRQVAMNTEAFF
13	TRBV6-2/TRBV6-3	-	TRBJ1-2	-	TGTGCCAGCAGTTATCAGGGTTCCTATGGCTACACCTTC	CASSYQGSYGYTF
15	TRBV30	-	TRBJ1-2	-	TGTGCCTGGAGTGTGTCCCACGACAGCGGCTATGGCTACACCTTC	CAWSVSHDSGYGYTF
14	TRBV19	-	TRBJ1-6	-	TGTGCCACTCGGCGGGGGGCTGATAATTCACCCCTCCACTTT	CATRRGADNSPLHF
15	TRBV18	TRBD1	TRBJ1-1	-	TGTGCCAGCTCCTTACGACAGGGAGTGAACACTGAAGCTTTCTTT	CASSLRQGVNTEAFF